Below, 4 T cell receptor beta chains from the same sample are listed, as sequenced in a study of post-analysis software for immune sequencing data. The study's findings and limits: The study found TRBV5-6, TRBV5-1 and TRBV20-1 among 4 or 5 TRBV segments more frequent in patients than controls.

Unique molecular identifiers tagged the TCR beta cDNA libraries. MiXCR, run by TCRdb on the PCR reads, gives a single entry per CDR3 protein. The profile shows about 820,000 distinct CDR3 sequences, approximately 53% of them singletons. Their cognate antigens are unknown. Source material: blood. The receptors come from a girl between 10 and 17 years old with multiple sclerosis.

The gene calls are TRBV20-1 and TRBJ2-1; D not resolved. Trimming took off 5 bases at V and 10 bases at J, with 12 bases between the two ends. Germline V gene sequence: CDR1 DFQATT, CDR2 SNEGSKA (reference sequence). This CDR3 region has 11 residues. The CDR3 nucleotides are TGCAGTGCTCGACTGGCCAGGGAGCAGTTCTTC. Encoded protein: CSARLAREQFF.

The V call is TRBV7-2, the J call TRBJ1-2, with 9 bases aligning to TRBD1. Losses at the gene ends were 3 bases for V and 7 bases for J; bases not matched to a gene: 6. Per the germline V gene, CDR1 is SGHTA and CDR2 is FQGNSA. The CDR3 has 14 residues. The CDR3 protein is CASSLTGTGSGYTF. In DNA form, the CDR3 reads TGTGCCAGCAGCTTGACCGGGACAGGGAGTGGCTACACCTTC. The variable domain in full, with the rest retrieved from reference TRBV7-2 and TRBJ1-2, is GAGVSQSPSNKVTEKGKDVELRCDPISGHTALYWYRQSLGQGLEFLIYFQGNSAPDKSGLPSDRFSAERTGGSVSTLTIQRTQQEDSAVYLCASSLTGTGSGYTFGSGTRLTVV.

The gene calls are TRBV20-1 and TRBJ1-6, with a tentative D call TRBD1 (5 bases). Trimming cost V 6 bases and J 3 bases, with 12 bases left between them. The CDR3 has 14 amino acids. Germline values: CDR1 DFQATT, CDR2 SNEGSKA (reference sequence). CDR3 bases: TGCAGTGCCGCCGGACAAGTCTATAATTCACCCCTCCACTTT. Translation: CSAAGQVYNSPLHF.

The gene calls are TRBV5-6 and TRBJ2-5; weak D call: TRBD2 (6 bases). Looked up from germline, CDR1 is SGHDT and CDR2 is YYEEEE. CDR3 length equals 16 residues. The V end was cut by 2 bases, the J end by 4 bases, with 18 bases between. The CDR3 spells CASSFRRAGGAETQYF. Here the CDR3 DNA reads TGTGCCAGCAGCTTCCGGAGGGCCGGAGGTGCAGAGACCCAGTACTTC. The whole variable domain, remainder taken from reference TRBV5-6 and TRBJ2-5, is DAGVTQSPTHLIKTRGQQVTLRCSPKSGHDTVSWYQQALGQGPQFIFQYYEEEERQRGNFPDRFSGHQFPNYSSELNVNALLLGDSALYLCASSFRRAGGAETQYFGPGTRLLVL.